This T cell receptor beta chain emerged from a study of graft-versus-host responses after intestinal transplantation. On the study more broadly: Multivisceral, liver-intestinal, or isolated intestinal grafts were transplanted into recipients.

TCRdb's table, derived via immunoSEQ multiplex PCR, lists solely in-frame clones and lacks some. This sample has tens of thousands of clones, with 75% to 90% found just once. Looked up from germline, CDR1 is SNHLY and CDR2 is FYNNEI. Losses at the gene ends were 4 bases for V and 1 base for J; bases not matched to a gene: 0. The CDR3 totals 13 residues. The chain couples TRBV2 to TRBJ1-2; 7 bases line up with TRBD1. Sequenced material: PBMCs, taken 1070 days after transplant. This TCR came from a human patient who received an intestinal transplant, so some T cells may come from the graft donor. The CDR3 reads CASSAGGNYGYTF. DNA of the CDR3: TGTGCCAGCAGTGCAGGGGGTAACTATGGCTACACCTTC.